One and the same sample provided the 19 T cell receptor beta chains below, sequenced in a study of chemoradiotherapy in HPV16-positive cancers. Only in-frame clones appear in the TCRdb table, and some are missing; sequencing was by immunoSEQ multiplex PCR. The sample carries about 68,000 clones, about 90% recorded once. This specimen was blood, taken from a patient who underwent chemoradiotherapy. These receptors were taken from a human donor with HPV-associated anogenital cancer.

CDR3 residues: CASSPGGPSVGTDTQYF. CDR3 in DNA: TGTGCCAGCAGCCCTGGCGGACCTAGCGTAGGCACAGATACGCAGTATTTT. The chain employs TRBV5-6 and TRBJ2-3; TRBD2 is a possible D gene (6 bases). Germline-derived CDR1 and CDR2 are SGHDT and YYEEEE. Trimming pared 4 bases from V and 1 base from J, leaving 19 bases between. The CDR3 spans 17 residues.

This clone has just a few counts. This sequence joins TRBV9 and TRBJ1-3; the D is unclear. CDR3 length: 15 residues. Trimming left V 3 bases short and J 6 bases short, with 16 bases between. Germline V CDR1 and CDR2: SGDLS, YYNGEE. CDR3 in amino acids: CASSASTPPQNTIYF. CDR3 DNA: TGTGCCAGCAGCGCATCAACCCCTCCCCAAAACACCATATATTTT.

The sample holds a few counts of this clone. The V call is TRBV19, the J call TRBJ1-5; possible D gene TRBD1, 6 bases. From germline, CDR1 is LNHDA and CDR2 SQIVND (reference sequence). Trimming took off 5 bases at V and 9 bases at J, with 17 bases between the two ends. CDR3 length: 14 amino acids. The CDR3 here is CASSVTGYVWPQHF. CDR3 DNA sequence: TGTGCCAGTAGTGTTACAGGGTACGTTTGGCCCCAGCATTTT. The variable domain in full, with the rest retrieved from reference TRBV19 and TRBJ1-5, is DGGITQSPKYLFRKEGQNVTLSCEQNLNHDAMYWYRQDPGQGLRLIYYSQIVNDFQKGDIAEGYSVSREKKESFPLTVTSAQKNPTAFYLCASSVTGYVWPQHFGDGTRLSIL.

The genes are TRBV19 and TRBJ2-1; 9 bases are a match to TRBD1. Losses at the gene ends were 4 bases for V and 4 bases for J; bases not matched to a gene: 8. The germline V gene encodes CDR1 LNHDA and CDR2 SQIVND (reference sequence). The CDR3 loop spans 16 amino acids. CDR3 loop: CASSSAYGTGYNEQFF. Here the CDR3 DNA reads TGTGCCAGTAGTAGCGCATATGGGACAGGGTACAATGAGCAGTTCTTC.

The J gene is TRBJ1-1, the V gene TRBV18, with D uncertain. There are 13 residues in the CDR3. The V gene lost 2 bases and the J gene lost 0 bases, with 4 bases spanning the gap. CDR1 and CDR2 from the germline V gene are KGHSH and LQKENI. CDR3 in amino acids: CASSPDMNTEAFF. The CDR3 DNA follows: TGTGCCAGCTCACCAGACATGAACACTGAAGCTTTCTTT.

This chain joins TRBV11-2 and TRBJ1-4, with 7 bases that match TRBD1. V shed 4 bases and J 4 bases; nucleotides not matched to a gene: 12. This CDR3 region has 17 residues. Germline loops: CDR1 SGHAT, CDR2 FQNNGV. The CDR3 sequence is CASSSFSTGRNNEKLFF. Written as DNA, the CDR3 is TGTGCCAGCAGCTCTTTTTCGACAGGGAGAAATAATGAAAAACTGTTTTTT.

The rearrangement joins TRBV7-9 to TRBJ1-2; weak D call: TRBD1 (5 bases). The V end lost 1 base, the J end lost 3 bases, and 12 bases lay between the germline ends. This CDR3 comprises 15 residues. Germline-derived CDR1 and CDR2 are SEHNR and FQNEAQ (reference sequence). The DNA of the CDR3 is TGTGCCAGCAGCTTAGGTGAGGGGCTACACTATGGCTACACCTTC. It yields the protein CASSLGEGLHYGYTF.

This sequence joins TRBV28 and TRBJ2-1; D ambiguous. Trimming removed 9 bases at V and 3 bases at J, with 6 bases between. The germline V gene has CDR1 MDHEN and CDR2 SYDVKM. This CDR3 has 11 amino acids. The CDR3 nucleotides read TGTGCCAGTGGGGTCTACAATGAGCAGTTCTTC. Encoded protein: CASGVYNEQFF.

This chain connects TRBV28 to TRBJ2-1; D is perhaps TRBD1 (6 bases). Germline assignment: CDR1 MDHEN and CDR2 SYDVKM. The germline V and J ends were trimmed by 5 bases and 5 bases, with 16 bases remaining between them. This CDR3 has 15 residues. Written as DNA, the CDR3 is TGTGCCAGCAGTCCACGAGGGGGAGTAGACAATGAGCAGTTCTTC. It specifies CASSPRGGVDNEQFF.

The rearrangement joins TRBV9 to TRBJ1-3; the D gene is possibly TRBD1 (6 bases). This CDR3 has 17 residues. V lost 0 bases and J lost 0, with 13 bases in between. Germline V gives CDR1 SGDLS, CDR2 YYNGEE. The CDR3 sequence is CASSVAGQGRSGNTIYF. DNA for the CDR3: TGTGCCAGCAGCGTAGCGGGGCAGGGGCGCTCTGGAAACACCATATATTTT.

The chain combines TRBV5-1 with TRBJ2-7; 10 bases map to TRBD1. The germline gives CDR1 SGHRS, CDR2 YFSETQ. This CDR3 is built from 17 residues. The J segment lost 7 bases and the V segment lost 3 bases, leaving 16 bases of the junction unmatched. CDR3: CASSWYETGGASREQYF. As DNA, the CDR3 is TGCGCCAGCAGCTGGTATGAGACAGGGGGCGCATCGCGGGAGCAGTACTTC.

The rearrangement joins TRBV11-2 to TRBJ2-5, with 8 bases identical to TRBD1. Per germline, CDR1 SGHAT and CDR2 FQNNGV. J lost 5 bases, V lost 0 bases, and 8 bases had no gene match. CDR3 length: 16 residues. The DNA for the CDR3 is TGTGCCAGCAGCTTAGATCGGGGACAGGATCAGGAGACCCAGTACTTC. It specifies CASSLDRGQDQETQYF.

The CDR3 here is CASRDRGWENTEAFF. The CDR3 DNA reads TGTGCCAGCAGGGACAGGGGGTGGGAGAACACTGAAGCTTTCTTT. The V call is TRBV27, the J call TRBJ1-1; TRBD1 agrees at 10 bases. The CDR3 loop spans 15 amino acids. Trimming cost V 6 bases and J 1 base; bases outside gene matches: 5. CDR1 and CDR2 (germline): MNHEY, SMNVEV (reference sequence).

The DNA for the CDR3 is TGCGCCAGCAGTGAGTCGCCCCAGTTCTATGGCTACACCTTC. Protein sequence: CASSESPQFYGYTF. The genes are TRBV10-2 and TRBJ1-2; D gene unclear. Trimming took 0 bases from V and 4 from J, leaving 9 bases between them. The CDR3 is 14 residues long. CDR1 and CDR2 (germline): WSHSY, SAAADI.

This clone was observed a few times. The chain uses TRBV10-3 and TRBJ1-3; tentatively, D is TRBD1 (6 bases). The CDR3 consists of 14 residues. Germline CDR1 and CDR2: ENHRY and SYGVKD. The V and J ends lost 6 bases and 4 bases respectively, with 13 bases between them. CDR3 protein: CAIRSAGVGNTIYF. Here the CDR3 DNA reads TGTGCCATCAGGTCCGCAGGGGTAGGAAACACCATATATTTT.

CDR3 residues: CASSQVAGGTGELFF. CDR3 bases: TGCGCCAGCAGCCAAGTCGCGGGAGGGACCGGGGAGCTGTTTTTT. The chain combines TRBV4-1 with TRBJ2-2; 9 nucleotides line up with TRBD2. V shed 1 base, J shed 5 bases, and the junction held 2 bases outside the gene matches. The CDR3 extends over 15 amino acids. Looked up from germline, CDR1 is MGHRA and CDR2 is YSYEKL.

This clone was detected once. The CDR3 here is CASSQEEGGYSNQPQHF. The DNA of the CDR3 is TGTGCCAGCAGCCAAGAGGAGGGAGGATATAGCAATCAGCCCCAGCATTTT. This chain connects TRBV4-2 to TRBJ1-5, with D hard to call. In germline, CDR1 is LGHNA, CDR2 YNFKEQ. Trimming cost V 0 bases and J 0 bases, with 12 bases left between them. The CDR3 has 17 residues.

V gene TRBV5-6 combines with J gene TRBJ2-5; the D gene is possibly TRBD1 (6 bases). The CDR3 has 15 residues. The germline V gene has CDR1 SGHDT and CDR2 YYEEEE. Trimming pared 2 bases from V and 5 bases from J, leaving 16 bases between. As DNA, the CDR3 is TGTGCCAGCAGCTTACCGACAGGCTCCGGGGAGACCCAGTACTTC. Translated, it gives CASSLPTGSGETQYF.

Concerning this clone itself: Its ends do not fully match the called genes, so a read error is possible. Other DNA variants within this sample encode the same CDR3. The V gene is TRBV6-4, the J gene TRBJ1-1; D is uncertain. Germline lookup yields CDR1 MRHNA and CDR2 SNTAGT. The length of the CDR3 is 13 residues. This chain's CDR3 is CASSPGANTEAFF. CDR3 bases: TGTGCCAGCAGTCCCGGAGCGAACACCGAAGCTTTCTTT.